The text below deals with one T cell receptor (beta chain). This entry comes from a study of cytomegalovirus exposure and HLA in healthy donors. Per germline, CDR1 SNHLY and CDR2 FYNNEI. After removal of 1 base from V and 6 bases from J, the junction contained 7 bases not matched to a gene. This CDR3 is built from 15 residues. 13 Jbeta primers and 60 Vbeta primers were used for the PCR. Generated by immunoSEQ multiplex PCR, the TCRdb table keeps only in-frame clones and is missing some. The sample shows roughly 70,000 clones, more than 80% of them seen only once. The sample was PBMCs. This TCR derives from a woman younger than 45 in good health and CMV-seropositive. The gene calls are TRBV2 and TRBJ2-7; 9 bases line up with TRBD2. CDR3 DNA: TGTGCCAGCAGTGAAGTTGGTAGCGGGAGCTCCGAGCAGTACTTC. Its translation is CASSEVGSGSSEQYF.